This T cell receptor (beta chain) was captured by sequencing in a study of technical replicates of blood from a handful of donors. The table came from immunoSEQ multiplex PCR; TCRdb's copy has only in-frame clones and leaves some out. Of just under 100,000 clones listed, about 96% were seen once; the top ten hold more than 0.2%. This clone has more than one count but fewer than ten. CDR3 length: 11 residues. The V gene's germline CDR1 is MNHEY and CDR2 SMNVEV (reference sequence). Trimming removed 3 bases from V and 4 bases from J, with 3 bases in between. The clonotype was recovered from a human donor in good health. What was sequenced was T cells isolated from PBMCs. The genes are TRBV27 and TRBJ2-5; D ambiguous. CDR3 nucleotide sequence: TGTGCCAGCAGTTTCAGAGAGACCCAGTACTTC. This sequence encodes CASSFRETQYF.